The clone carrying this T cell receptor (beta chain) appeared a single time. What it recognizes is unknown. Trimming took off 1 base at V and 1 base at J, with 10 bases between the two ends. Germline CDR1 and CDR2: LNHDA and SQIVND (reference sequence). The CDR3 totals 15 residues. Some clones are missing from TCRdb's copy, which holds only in-frame ones; the method was immunoSEQ multiplex PCR. Of some 110,000 clones detected, approximately 84% appear once; the ten largest clones hold about 9%. The sample originates from a study of T cell responses to AZD1222 COVID-19 vaccine. Study observations and caveats: Most donors were white British, females outnumbered males, and clonal diversity was possibly underestimated.

Source: peripheral blood, taken on day 0 of AZD1222 vaccination. This receptor was obtained from an adult in good health. The chain links TRBV19 to TRBJ1-1; a weak D match, TRBD1 (5 bases). The CDR3 protein is CASSIVPGWNTEAFF. The CDR3 DNA is TGTGCCAGTAGTATAGTGCCAGGGTGGAACACTGAAGCTTTCTTT. The complete variable domain, with remaining parts taken from reference TRBV19 and TRBJ1-1, reads DGGITQSPKYLFRKEGQNVTLSCEQNLNHDAMYWYRQDPGQGLRLIYYSQIVNDFQKGDIAEGYSVSREKKESFPLTVTSAQKNPTAFYLCASSIVPGWNTEAFFGQGTRLTVV.